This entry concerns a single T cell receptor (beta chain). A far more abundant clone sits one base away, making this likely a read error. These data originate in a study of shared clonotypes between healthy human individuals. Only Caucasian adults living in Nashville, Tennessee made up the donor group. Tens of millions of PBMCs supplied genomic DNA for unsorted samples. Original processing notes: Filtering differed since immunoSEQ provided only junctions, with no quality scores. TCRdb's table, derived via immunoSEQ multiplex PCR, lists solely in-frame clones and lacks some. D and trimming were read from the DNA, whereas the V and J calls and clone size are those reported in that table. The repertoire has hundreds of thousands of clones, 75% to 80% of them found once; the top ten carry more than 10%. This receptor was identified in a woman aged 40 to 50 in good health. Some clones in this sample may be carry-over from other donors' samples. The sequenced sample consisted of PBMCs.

The CDR3 sequence is CASNLSRDTEAFF. CDR3 nucleotide sequence: TGTGCCAGCAATTTAAGCAGGGACACTGAAGCTTTCTTT. The V gene is TRBV27, the J gene TRBJ1-1, with a tentative D call TRBD1 (5 bases). The CDR3 contains 13 residues. The germline V gene encodes CDR1 MNHEY and CDR2 SMNVEV (reference sequence).